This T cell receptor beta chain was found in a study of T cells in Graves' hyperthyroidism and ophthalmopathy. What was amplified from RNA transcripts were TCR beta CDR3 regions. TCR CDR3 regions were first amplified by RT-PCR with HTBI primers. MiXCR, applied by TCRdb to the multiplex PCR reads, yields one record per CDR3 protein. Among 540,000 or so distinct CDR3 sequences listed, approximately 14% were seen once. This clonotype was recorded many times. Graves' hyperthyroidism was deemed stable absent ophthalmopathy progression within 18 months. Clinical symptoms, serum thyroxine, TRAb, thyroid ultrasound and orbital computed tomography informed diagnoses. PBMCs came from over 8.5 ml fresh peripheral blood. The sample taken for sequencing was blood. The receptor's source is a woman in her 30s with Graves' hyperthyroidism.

DNA of the CDR3: TGTGCCAGCAGGTTTACAGGGTCCGGCGGGGAGCTGTTTTTT. Translated, it gives CASRFTGSGGELFF. V usage is TRBV12-3 or TRBV12-4 and J usage is TRBJ2-2; a weak D match, TRBD1 (6 bases). CDR3 length: 14 residues. V lost 6 bases, J lost 7 bases, and 15 bases lay in between.